Listed below are T cell receptor beta chains from one sample, sequenced in a study of control samples from healthy donors and cancer patients. The protocol was immunoSEQ multiplex PCR, while the TCRdb copy is restricted to in-frame clones and leaves out a portion. The table shows some 200,000 clones, with 85% to 95% occurring only once. Material for sequencing was blood. These receptors were taken from a man aged 50-59 years in good health. CDR3s leave out the opening cysteine and the closing phenylalanine or tryptophan.

CDR3aa | j_gene | v_gene
ASSSGASLNYGYT | TRBJ1-2 | TRBV28
ASRGGQVQETQY | TRBJ2-5 | TRBV10-2
ASSILSDTQY | TRBJ2-3 | TRBV28
ATSRGAGYEKLF | TRBJ1-4 | TRBV15
SVLPTASSPLH | TRBJ1-6 | TRBV29-1
ASSLGQGTDTQY | TRBJ2-3 | TRBV7-9
ASSLPGQVNEQF | TRBJ2-1 | TRBV6-6
SVGQLAGAFNEQF | TRBJ2-1 | TRBV29-1
ASSLERASYGYT | TRBJ1-2 | TRBV7-2
ASSLAVGDTQY | TRBJ2-3 | TRBV7-9
AVGETAYNEQF | TRBJ2-1 | TRBV7-7
ATSRDGVGYT | TRBJ1-2 | TRBV15
ASSPPSTGAVGYT | TRBJ1-2 | TRBV18
ASSLEGRSPLH | TRBJ1-6 | TRBV27
ASRYPGQGLNSPLH | TRBJ1-6 | TRBV6-5
ASSLASGVQETQY | TRBJ2-5 | TRBV5-5
ASSYPGDYGYT | TRBJ1-2 | TRBV6-6
ASSTDRADYT | TRBJ1-2 | TRBV5-6
ASSLSGAWGSNQPQH | TRBJ1-5 | TRBV28
ASSELLKTTDTQY | TRBJ2-3 | TRBV25-1
ASPPSGDEQY | TRBJ2-7 | TRBV10-1
SAREGSDYGYT | TRBJ1-2 | TRBV29-1
ASRPRQGQF | TRBJ2-1 | TRBV6-5
ASRGTDRAETQY | TRBJ2-5 | TRBV28
ASSTRTGRYTDTQY | TRBJ2-3 | TRBV19
ASSQGTSGFTEQY | TRBJ2-7 | TRBV3-1/TRBV3-2
ASRDPLNTQY | TRBJ2-3 | TRBV2
ASSYRQGSTDTQY | TRBJ2-3 | TRBV11-3
ASSILPSGGITGELF | TRBJ2-2 | TRBV19
ATSTAFGAVAKNIQY | TRBJ2-4 | TRBV15
ASSQVQGMDTQY | TRBJ2-3 | TRBV3-1/TRBV3-2
ALLRETKGNEQF | TRBJ2-1 | TRBV12-5
ASSDPGQTNYGYT | TRBJ1-2 | TRBV6-1
SVRRGSADTQY | TRBJ2-3 | TRBV29-1
ASAFKGLLEADTEAF | TRBJ1-1 | TRBV12-5
ASSYAENTEAF | TRBJ1-1 | TRBV2
ASSQGGVGTEAF | TRBJ1-1 | TRBV3-1/TRBV3-2
AISESPGGSYEQY | TRBJ2-7 | TRBV10-3
ASIRDSYNEQF | TRBJ2-1 | TRBV7-9
AISETRETQY | TRBJ2-5 | TRBV10-3
ASSRTGGANYGYT | TRBJ1-2 | TRBV6-5
ATSETDNEQF | TRBJ2-1 | TRBV24-1
ASSLVPGQETQY | TRBJ2-5 | TRBV5-1
ASSTRATNEKLF | TRBJ1-4 | TRBV11-1
ASSPLGQPSTDTQY | TRBJ2-3 | TRBV18
ACTGQLNEKLF | TRBJ1-4 | TRBV30